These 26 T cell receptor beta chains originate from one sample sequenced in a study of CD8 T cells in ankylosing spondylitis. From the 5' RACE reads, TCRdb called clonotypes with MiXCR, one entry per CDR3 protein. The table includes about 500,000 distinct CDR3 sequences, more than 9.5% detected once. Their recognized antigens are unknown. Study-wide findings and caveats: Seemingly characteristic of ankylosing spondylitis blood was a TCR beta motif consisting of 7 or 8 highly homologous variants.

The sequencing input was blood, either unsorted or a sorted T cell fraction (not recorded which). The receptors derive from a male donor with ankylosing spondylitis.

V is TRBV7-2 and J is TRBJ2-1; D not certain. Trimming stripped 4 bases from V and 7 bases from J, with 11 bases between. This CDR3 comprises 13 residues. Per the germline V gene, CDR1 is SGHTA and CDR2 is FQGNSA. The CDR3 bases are TGTGCCAGCAGCTCCCTTAGCCTAAATGAGCAGTTCTTC. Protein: CASSSLSLNEQFF.

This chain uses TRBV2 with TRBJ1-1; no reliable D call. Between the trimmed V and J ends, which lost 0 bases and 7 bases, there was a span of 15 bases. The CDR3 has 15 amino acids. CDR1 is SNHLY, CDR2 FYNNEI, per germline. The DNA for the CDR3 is TGTGCCAGCAGTGAAGCGGGAGACTATATTGGTGAAGCTTTCTTT. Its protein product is CASSEAGDYIGEAFF.

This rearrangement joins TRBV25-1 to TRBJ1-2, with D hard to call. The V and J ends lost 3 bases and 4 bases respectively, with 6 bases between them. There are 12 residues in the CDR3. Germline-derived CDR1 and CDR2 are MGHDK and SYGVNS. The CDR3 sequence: CASSDSPYGYTF. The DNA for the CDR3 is TGTGCCAGCAGTGACTCCCCCTATGGCTACACCTTC.

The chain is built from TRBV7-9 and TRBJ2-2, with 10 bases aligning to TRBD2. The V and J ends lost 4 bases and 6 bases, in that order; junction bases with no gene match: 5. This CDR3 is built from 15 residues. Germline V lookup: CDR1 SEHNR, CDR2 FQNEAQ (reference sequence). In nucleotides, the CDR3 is TGTGCCAGCAGCTCGCTAGCGGGAGCGGCCGGGGAGCTGTTTTTT. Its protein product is CASSSLAGAAGELFF.

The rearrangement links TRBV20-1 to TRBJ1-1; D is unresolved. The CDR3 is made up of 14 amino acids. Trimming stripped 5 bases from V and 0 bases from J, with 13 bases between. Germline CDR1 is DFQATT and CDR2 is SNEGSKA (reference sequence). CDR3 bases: TGCAGTGCTTCGACCTGGGGAGTGAACACTGAAGCTTTCTTT. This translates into CSASTWGVNTEAFF.

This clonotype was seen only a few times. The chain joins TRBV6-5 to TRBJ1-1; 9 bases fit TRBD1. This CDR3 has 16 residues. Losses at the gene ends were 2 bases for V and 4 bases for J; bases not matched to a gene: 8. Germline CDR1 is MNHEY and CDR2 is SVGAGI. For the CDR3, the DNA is TGTGCCAGCAGTTACCCCCTGGACAGGGGTGGCACTGAAGCTTTCTTT. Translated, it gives CASSYPLDRGGTEAFF.

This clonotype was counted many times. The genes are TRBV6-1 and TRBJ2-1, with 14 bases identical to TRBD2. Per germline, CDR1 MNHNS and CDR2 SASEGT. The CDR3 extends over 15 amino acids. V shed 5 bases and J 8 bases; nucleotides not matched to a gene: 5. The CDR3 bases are TGTGCCAGCAGTCCCGGGACTAGCGGGAGCTATGAGCAGTTCTTC. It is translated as CASSPGTSGSYEQFF.

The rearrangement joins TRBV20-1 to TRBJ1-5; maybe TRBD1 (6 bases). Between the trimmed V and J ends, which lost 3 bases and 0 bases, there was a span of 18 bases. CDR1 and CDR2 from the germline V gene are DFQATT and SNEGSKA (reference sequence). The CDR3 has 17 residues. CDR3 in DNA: TGCAGTGCTAGGGACAGTAGCAGGGATCCTAGCAATCAGCCCCAGCATTTT. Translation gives CSARDSSRDPSNQPQHF.

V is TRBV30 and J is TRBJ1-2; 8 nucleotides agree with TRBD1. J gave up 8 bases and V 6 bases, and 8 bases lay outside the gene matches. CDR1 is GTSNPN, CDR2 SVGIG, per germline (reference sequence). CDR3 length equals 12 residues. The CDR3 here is CACRTGPGGYTF. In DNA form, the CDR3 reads TGTGCCTGTCGGACAGGGCCCGGAGGCTACACCTTC.

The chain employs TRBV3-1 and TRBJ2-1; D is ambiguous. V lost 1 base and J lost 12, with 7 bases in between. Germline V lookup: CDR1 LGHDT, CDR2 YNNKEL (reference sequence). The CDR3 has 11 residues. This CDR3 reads CASSQGGPQFF. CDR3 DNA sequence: TGTGCCAGCAGCCAAGGGGGTCCGCAGTTCTTC.

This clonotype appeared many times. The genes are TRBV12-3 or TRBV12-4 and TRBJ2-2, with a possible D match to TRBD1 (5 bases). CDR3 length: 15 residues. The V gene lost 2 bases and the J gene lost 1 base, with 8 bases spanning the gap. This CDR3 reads CASSLRQGNTGELFF. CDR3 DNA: TGTGCCAGCAGTTTAAGGCAGGGGAACACCGGGGAGCTGTTTTTT.

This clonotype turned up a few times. This CDR3 is CSATIGQGAEAFF. The CDR3 DNA sequence: TGCAGTGCTACCATTGGACAGGGGGCTGAAGCTTTCTTT. The rearrangement links TRBV20-1 to TRBJ1-1; 10 bases are shared with TRBD1. The germline V gene has CDR1 DFQATT and CDR2 SNEGSKA (reference sequence). The CDR3 is 13 residues long. Trimming at V came to 4 bases and at J to 6 bases, leaving 5 bases not matched to a gene.

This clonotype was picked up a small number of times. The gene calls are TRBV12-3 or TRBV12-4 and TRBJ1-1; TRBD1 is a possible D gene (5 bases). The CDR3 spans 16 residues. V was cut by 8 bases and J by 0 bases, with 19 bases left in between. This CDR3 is CASPTAGLNMNTEAFF. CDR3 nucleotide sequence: TGTGCCAGCCCCACCGCAGGGCTGAATATGAACACTGAAGCTTTCTTT.

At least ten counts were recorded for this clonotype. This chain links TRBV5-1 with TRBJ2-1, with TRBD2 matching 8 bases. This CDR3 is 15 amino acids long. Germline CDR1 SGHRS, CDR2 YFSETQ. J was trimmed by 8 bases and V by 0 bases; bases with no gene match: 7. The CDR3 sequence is CASSLGSGSYDEQFF. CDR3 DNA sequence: TGCGCCAGCAGCTTGGGGAGCGGGAGTTACGATGAGCAGTTCTTC.

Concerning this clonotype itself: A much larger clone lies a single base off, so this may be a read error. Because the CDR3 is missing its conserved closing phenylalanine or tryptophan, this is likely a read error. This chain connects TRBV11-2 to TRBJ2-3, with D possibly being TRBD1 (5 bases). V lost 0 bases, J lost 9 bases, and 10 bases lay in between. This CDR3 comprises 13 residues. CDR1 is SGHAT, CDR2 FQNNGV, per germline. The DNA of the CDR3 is TGTGCCAGCAGCTTAGAGCCTCAGGGAACGCAGTATATT. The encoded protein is CASSLEPQGTQYI.

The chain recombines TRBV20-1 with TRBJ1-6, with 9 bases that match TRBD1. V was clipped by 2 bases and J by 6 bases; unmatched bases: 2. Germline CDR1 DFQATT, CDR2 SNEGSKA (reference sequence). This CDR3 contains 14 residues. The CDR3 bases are TGCAGTGCTAGACCGGGACAGGGTAATTCACCCCTCCACTTT. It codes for CSARPGQGNSPLHF.

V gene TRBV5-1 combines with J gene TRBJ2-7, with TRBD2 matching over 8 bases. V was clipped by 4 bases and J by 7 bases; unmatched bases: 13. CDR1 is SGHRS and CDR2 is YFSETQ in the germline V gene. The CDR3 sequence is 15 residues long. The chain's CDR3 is CASSVDVRGGWEQYV. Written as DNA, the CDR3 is TGCGCCAGCAGCGTGGACGTCCGGGGGGGCTGGGAGCAGTACGTC.

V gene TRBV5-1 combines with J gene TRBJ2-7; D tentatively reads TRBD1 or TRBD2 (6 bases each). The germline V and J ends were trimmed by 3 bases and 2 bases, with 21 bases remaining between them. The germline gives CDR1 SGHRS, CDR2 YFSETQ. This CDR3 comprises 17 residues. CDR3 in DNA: TGCGCCAGCAGCTGGCCTGAAAGCGGGTACAGGGCCTACGAGCAGTACTTC. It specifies CASSWPESGYRAYEQYF.

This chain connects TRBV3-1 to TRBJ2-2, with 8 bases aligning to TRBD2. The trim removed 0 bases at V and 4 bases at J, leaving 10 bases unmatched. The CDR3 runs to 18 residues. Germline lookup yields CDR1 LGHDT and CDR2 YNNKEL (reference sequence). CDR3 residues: CASSQDPGLDWSTGELFF. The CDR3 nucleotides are TGTGCCAGCAGCCAAGATCCGGGACTAGATTGGTCCACCGGGGAGCTGTTTTTT. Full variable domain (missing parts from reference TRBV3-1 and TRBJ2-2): DTAVSQTPKYLVTQMGNDKSIKCEQNLGHDTMYWYKQDSKKFLKIMFSYNNKELIINETVPNRFSPKSPDKAHLNLHINSLELGDSAVYFCASSQDPGLDWSTGELFFGEGSRLTVL.

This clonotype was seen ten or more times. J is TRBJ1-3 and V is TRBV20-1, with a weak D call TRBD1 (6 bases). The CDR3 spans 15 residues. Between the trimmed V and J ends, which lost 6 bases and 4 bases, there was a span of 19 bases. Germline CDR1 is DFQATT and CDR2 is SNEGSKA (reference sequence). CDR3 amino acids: CSANPPTGSGNTIYF. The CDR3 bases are TGCAGTGCAAACCCCCCGACAGGCTCAGGAAACACCATATATTTT.

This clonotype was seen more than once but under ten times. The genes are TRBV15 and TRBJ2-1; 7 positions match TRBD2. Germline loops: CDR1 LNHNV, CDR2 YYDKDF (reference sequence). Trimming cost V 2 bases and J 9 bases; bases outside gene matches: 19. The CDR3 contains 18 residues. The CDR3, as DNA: TGTGCCACCAGCAGACCAACTAGCGAGAGCTCATTAGGGAGTGAGCAGTTCTTC. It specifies CATSRPTSESSLGSEQFF.

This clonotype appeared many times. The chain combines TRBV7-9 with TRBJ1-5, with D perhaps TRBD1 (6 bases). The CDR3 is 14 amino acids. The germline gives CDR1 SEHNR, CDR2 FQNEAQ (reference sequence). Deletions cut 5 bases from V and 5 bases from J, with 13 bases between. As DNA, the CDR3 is TGTGCCAGCAGCGAACAGGGCTCTTATCAGCCCCAGCATTTT. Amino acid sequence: CASSEQGSYQPQHF. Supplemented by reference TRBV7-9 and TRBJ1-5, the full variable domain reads DTGVSQNPRHKITKRGQNVTFRCDPISEHNRLYWYRQTLGQGPEFLTYFQNEAQLEKSRLLSDRFSAERPKGSFSTLEIQRTEQGDSAMYLCASSEQGSYQPQHFGDGTRLSIL.

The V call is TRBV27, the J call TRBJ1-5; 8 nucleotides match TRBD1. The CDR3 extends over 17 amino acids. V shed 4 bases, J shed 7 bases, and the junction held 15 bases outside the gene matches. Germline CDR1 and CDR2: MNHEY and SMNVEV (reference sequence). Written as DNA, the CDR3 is TGTGCCAGCAGTTCCCGTAACCAGGGGGCGCGGACCCAGCCCCAGCATTTT. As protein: CASSSRNQGARTQPQHF.

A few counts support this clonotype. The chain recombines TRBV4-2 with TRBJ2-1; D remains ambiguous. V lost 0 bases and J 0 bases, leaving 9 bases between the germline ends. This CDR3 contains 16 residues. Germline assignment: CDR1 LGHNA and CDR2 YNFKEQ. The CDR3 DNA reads TGTGCCAGCAGCCAAGATCCCCTCGCCTCCTACAATGAGCAGTTCTTC. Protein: CASSQDPLASYNEQFF.

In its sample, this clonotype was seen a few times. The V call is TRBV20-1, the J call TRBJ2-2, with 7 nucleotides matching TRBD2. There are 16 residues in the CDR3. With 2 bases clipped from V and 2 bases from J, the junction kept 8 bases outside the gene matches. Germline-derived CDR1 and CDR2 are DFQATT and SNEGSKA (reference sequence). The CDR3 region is CSARSWTSDNTGELFF. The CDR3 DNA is TGCAGTGCTAGATCTTGGACTAGTGACAACACCGGGGAGCTGTTTTTT.

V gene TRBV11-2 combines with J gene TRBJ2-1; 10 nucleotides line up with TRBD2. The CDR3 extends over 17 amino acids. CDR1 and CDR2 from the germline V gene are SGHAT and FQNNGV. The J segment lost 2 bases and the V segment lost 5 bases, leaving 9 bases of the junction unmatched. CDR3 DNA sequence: TGTGCCAGCAGCCCACTACTAGCGGGGAACACCTACAATGAGCAGTTCTTC. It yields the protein CASSPLLAGNTYNEQFF.